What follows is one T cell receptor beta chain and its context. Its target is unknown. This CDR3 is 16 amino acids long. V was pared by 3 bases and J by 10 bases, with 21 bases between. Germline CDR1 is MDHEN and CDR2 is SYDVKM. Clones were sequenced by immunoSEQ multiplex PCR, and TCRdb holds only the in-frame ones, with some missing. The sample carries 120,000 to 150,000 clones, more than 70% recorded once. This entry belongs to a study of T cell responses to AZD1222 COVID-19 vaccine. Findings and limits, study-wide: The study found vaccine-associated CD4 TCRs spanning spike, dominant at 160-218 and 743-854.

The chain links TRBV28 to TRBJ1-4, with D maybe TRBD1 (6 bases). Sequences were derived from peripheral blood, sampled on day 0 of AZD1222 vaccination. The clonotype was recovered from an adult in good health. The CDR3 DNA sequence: TGTGCCAGCAGTTTTACCTCGGGGACTCAAGGGGGAAAACTGTTTTTT. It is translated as CASSFTSGTQGGKLFF.